Sequencing of this T cell receptor (beta chain) was carried out in a study of T cells in Graves' hyperthyroidism and ophthalmopathy. Of note for this clonotype: Its target is not known. At one of its ends the junction is not consistent with the germline gene, which may arise from a read error.

Findings and limits, study-wide: Before onset, ophthalmopathy was predicted by the model a median approximately 6.5 months earlier.

RNA transcripts yielded amplified TCR beta CDR3 regions. During a first-round RT-PCR of the TCR CDR3, the HTBI primer set was used. In TCRdb, the multiplex PCR reads were re-called with MiXCR into one record per CDR3 protein. The sample includes 490,000 or so distinct CDR3 sequences, 35% to 50% of them seen just once. Any patient presenting with uncontrolled infection, other autoimmune disease, pregnancy or lactation was left out. The CDR3 contains 13 residues. The germline CDR1 and CDR2 sequences are WSHSY and SAAADI. The sequence came from an adult woman with Graves' disease, either hyperthyroidism or ophthalmopathy (not recorded which). Input material: peripheral blood or thyroid tissue (not recorded which). The chain combines TRBV10-2 with TRBJ2-1, with 8 bases that match TRBD1. The DNA of the CDR3 is TGTGCCAGTAAAGGGACAGGCTACAATGAGCAGTTCTTC. Protein sequence: CASKGTGYNEQFF.